The rows below give T cell receptor beta chains drawn from one sample of a study of blood T cells in healthy people across ages. TCRdb used MiXCR to reprocess the 5' RACE reads, holding one entry per CDR3 protein. The table includes around 620,000 distinct CDR3 sequences, 27% detected once. The sample comprised blood. Every receptor here comes from a woman between 65 and 79 years old in good health. The CDR3 runs from the conserved cysteine through the conserved F or W. Fields, in order: D gene, J gene, clone size, V gene, CDR3 DNA, CDR3 protein. The D gene is left open where the match is weak. Clone sizes are given selectively: once, few, many, or a class where the clone is expanded.

d_call: TRBD1; j_call: TRBJ2-7; clone_size: .; v_call: TRBV29-1; cdr3_nt: TGCAGCGTGGGGGACAGATTCTACGAGCAGTACTTC; cdr3_aa: CSVGDRFYEQYF
d_call: .; j_call: TRBJ1-1; clone_size: .; v_call: TRBV29-1; cdr3_nt: TGCAGCGTTGATAACCGAGGGAACACTGAAGCTTTCTTT; cdr3_aa: CSVDNRGNTEAFF
d_call: .; j_call: TRBJ1-6; clone_size: .; v_call: TRBV4-2; cdr3_nt: TGTGCCAGCAGCCAAGTGGGGGTAGACTCACCCCTCCACTTT; cdr3_aa: CASSQVGVDSPLHF
d_call: .; j_call: TRBJ1-2; clone_size: many; v_call: TRBV2; cdr3_nt: TGTGCCAGCAGTGAAGCGCGTGGGGGAGGCTACACCTTC; cdr3_aa: CASSEARGGGYTF
d_call: TRBD1; j_call: TRBJ2-4; clone_size: few; v_call: TRBV7-9; cdr3_nt: TGTGCCAGCAGCCCCCAGGACAGGGGGAATCAAAACATTCAGTACTTC; cdr3_aa: CASSPQDRGNQNIQYF
d_call: .; j_call: TRBJ2-1; clone_size: .; v_call: TRBV7-2; cdr3_nt: TGTGCCAGCAGCTCTTTCCCAGCGATGCAGTTCTTC; cdr3_aa: CASSSFPAMQFF
d_call: TRBD2; j_call: TRBJ2-3; clone_size: .; v_call: TRBV4-2; cdr3_nt: TGTGCCAGCAGCAGTTTGAGGCGGGGGGCGGTAGATACGCAGTATTTT; cdr3_aa: CASSSLRRGAVDTQYF
d_call: .; j_call: TRBJ1-1; clone_size: few; v_call: TRBV5-1; cdr3_nt: TGCGCCAGCAGCCCCGACGGTGGGAGCACTGGAGCTTTCTTT; cdr3_aa: CASSPDGGSTGAFF
d_call: .; j_call: TRBJ2-3; clone_size: .; v_call: TRBV10-3; cdr3_nt: TGTGCCATCGGTGCGGGTTCGGCCACAGATACGCAGTATTTT; cdr3_aa: CAIGAGSATDTQYF
d_call: .; j_call: TRBJ1-3; clone_size: few; v_call: TRBV5-1; cdr3_nt: TGCGCCAGCAGCTTAAACTTTTACAGGTCCGGGGGCCTAAACACCATATATTTT; cdr3_aa: CASSLNFYRSGGLNTIYF
d_call: .; j_call: TRBJ2-3; clone_size: few; v_call: TRBV9; cdr3_nt: TGTGCCAGCAGCACACGCCACGTCTCGAGCACAGATACGCAGTATTTT; cdr3_aa: CASSTRHVSSTDTQYF
d_call: TRBD1; j_call: TRBJ1-1; clone_size: .; v_call: TRBV9; cdr3_nt: TGTGCCAGCAGCCCGAGCCCGGGACAGGGGGCCCCCCAACGAGCTTTCTTT; cdr3_aa: CASSPSPGQGAPQRAFF
d_call: .; j_call: TRBJ2-1; clone_size: .; v_call: TRBV4-2; cdr3_nt: TGTGCCAGCAGCCAAGATCGTTACACCAACAATGAGCAGTTCTTC; cdr3_aa: CASSQDRYTNNEQFF
d_call: .; j_call: TRBJ2-3; clone_size: .; v_call: TRBV20-1; cdr3_nt: TGCAGTGCTACGTTCAGAGATACGCAGTATTTT; cdr3_aa: CSATFRDTQYF
d_call: .; j_call: TRBJ2-4; clone_size: .; v_call: TRBV20-1; cdr3_nt: TGCAGTGCTAGAGATAACGTGGAGACCAAAAACATTCAGTACTTC; cdr3_aa: CSARDNVETKNIQYF
d_call: TRBD1; j_call: TRBJ2-5; clone_size: .; v_call: TRBV11-2; cdr3_nt: TGTGCCAGCAGGATTACAGGGGTGGAGACCCAGTACTTC; cdr3_aa: CASRITGVETQYF
d_call: .; j_call: TRBJ1-4; clone_size: few; v_call: TRBV5-1; cdr3_nt: TGCGCCAGCAGCTTGTTGCAGAACCAAGAAAAACTGTTTTTT; cdr3_aa: CASSLLQNQEKLFF
d_call: .; j_call: TRBJ2-1; clone_size: many; v_call: TRBV11-1; cdr3_nt: TGTGCCAGCAGCTTAGCGAGGCTCAATGAGCAGTTCTTC; cdr3_aa: CASSLARLNEQFF
d_call: TRBD2; j_call: TRBJ2-5; clone_size: few; v_call: TRBV2; cdr3_nt: TGTGCCAGCAGGTTAGCGGGGCCCGTCCAAGAGACCCAGTACTTC; cdr3_aa: CASRLAGPVQETQYF
d_call: TRBD1; j_call: TRBJ1-6; clone_size: .; v_call: TRBV5-1; cdr3_nt: TGCGCCAGCAGCTTGGTCGCGACAGGGATTAATTCACCCCTCCACTTT; cdr3_aa: CASSLVATGINSPLHF
d_call: .; j_call: TRBJ2-3; clone_size: .; v_call: TRBV7-2; cdr3_nt: TGTGCCAGCAGCCCCTCGCTACTCAGCACAGATACGCAGTATTTT; cdr3_aa: CASSPSLLSTDTQYF
d_call: TRBD1; j_call: TRBJ2-5; clone_size: many; v_call: TRBV20-1; cdr3_nt: TGCAGTGGGAACCGGGACAGCCAAGAGACCCAGTACTTC; cdr3_aa: CSGNRDSQETQYF
d_call: TRBD2; j_call: TRBJ2-3; clone_size: many; v_call: TRBV20-1; cdr3_nt: TGCAGTGCTGGGAAAGGACTAGGAACAGATACGCAGTATTTT; cdr3_aa: CSAGKGLGTDTQYF